This TCR beta chain was recovered during a study of CD8 T cells in ankylosing spondylitis. Libraries for TCR beta were made by quantitative 5'-RACE with molecular barcodes. MiXCR was run by TCRdb on the 5' RACE reads, yielding one entry per CDR3 protein. The sample has about 540,000 distinct CDR3 sequences; about 13% are singletons. This clonotype has a handful of counts. Its antigen is currently unknown. Overall study findings and caveats: A motif in TCR beta, a set of under ten highly homologous variants, appeared characteristic of ankylosing spondylitis blood. Significantly higher representation of disease-linked clones was reported for matched ankylosing spondylitis synovial fluid.

This CDR3 spans 18 amino acids. The ends lost 6 bases at V and 5 bases at J; junction bases unmatched: 19. Germline V gene lookup returns CDR1 MNHNS and CDR2 SASEGT. This TCR was sampled from a male donor with ankylosing spondylitis. Sequencing was done on a sample of blood, either unsorted or a sorted T cell fraction (not recorded which). The chain uses TRBV6-1 and TRBJ2-7, with 10 bases fitting TRBD1. This CDR3 reads CASSSGQGESSGRNEQYV. DNA of the CDR3: TGTGCCAGCAGCTCAGGACAGGGGGAGAGTTCAGGTAGGAACGAGCAGTACGTC.